This T cell receptor (beta chain) was recorded in a study of blood T cell repertoires in COVID-19. Using immunoSEQ multiplex PCR, the repertoire was profiled, and TCRdb retains in-frame clones only, with some absent. The sample has fewer than 250,000 clones; roughly 84% are singletons. Per germline, CDR1 SGHTA and CDR2 FQGNSA. The CDR3 runs 18 residues. With 2 bases clipped from V and 7 bases from J, the junction kept 13 bases outside the gene matches. This chain links TRBV7-2 with TRBJ1-6; 8 bases align to TRBD1. The receptor was derived from a man aged 30 to 45 in a cohort exposed to, infected with or recovered from COVID-19 (not recorded which). Sequenced material: PBMCs or T cells enriched from blood (not recorded which). This chain's CDR3 is CASSLRLLLDRENSPLHF. The DNA of the CDR3 is TGTGCCAGCAGCTTACGCCTTTTGCTGGACAGGGAAAATTCACCCCTCCACTTT.